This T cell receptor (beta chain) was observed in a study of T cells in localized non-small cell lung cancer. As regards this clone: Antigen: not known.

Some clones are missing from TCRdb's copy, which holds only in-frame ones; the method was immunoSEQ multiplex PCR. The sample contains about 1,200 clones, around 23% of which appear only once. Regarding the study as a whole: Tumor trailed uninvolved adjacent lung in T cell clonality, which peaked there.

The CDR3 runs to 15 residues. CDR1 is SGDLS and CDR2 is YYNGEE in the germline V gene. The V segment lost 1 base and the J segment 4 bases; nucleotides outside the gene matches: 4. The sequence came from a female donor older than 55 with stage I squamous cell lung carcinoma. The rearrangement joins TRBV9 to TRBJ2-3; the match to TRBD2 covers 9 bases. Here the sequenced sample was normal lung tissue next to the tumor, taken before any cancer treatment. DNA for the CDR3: TGTGCCAGCAGCGTAAACGCGGGAGGGGCAGATACGCAGTATTTT. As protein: CASSVNAGGADTQYF.